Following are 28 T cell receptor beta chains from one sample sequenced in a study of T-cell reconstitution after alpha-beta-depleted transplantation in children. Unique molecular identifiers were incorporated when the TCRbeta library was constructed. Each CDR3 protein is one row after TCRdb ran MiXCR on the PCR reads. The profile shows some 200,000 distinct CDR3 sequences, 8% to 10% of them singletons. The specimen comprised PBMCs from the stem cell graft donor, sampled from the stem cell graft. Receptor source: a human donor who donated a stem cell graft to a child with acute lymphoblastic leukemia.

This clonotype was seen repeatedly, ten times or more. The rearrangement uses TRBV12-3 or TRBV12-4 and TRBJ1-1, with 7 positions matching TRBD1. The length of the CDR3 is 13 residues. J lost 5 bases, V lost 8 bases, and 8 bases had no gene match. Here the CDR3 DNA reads TGTGCCAGCCAGGGGCAGGGGGGAACTGAAGCTTTCTTT. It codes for CASQGQGGTEAFF.

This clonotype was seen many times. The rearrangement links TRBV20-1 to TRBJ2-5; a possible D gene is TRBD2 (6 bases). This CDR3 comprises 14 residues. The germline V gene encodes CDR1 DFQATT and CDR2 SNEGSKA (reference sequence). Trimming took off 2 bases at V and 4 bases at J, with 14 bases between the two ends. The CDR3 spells CSARKAGRIETQYF. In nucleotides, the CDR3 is TGCAGTGCTAGAAAGGCGGGGCGTATAGAGACCCAGTACTTC.

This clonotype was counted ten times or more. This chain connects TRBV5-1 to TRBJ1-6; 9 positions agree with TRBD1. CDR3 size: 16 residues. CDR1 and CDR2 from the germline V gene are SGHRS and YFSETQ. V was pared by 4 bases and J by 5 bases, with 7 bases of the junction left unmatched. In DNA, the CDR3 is TGCGCCAGCAGCGCGGGGACAGGGCGTCATAATTCACCCCTCCACTTT. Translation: CASSAGTGRHNSPLHF.

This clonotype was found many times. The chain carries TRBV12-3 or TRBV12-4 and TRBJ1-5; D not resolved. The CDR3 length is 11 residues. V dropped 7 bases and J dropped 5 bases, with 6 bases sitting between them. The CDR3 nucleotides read TGTGCCAGCAACCTCGATCAGCCCCAGCATTTT. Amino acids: CASNLDQPQHF.

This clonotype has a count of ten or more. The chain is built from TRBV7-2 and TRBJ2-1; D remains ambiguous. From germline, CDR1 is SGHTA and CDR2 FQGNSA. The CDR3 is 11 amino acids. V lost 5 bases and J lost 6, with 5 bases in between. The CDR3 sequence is CASSPINEQFF. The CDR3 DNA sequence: TGTGCCAGCAGCCCGATCAATGAGCAGTTCTTC. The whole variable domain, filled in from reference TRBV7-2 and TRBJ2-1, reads GAGVSQSPSNKVTEKGKDVELRCDPISGHTALYWYRQSLGQGLEFLIYFQGNSAPDKSGLPSDRFSAERTGGSVSTLTIQRTQQEDSAVYLCASSPINEQFFGPGTRLTVL.

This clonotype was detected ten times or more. CDR3 sequence reads: CASSSGQGTQQPQHF. The CDR3 bases are TGTGCCAGCAGTTCGGGACAGGGGACTCAGCAGCCCCAGCATTTT. The chain has TRBV7-9 and TRBJ1-5; 10 nucleotides line up with TRBD1. CDR3 size: 15 residues. Germline V gene lookup returns CDR1 SEHNR and CDR2 FQNEAQ (reference sequence). J was trimmed by 7 bases and V by 6 bases; bases with no gene match: 9.

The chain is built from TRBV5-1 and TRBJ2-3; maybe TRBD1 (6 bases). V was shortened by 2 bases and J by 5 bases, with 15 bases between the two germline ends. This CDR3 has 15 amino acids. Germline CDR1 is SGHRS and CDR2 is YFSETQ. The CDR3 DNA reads TGCGCCAGCAGCTTCAGGGGAAAACAGGAAGATACGCAGTATTTT. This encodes CASSFRGKQEDTQYF. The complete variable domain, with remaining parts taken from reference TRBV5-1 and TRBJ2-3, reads KAGVTQTPRYLIKTRGQQVTLSCSPISGHRSVSWYQQTPGQGLQFLFEYFSETQRNKGNFPGRFSGRQFSNSRSEMNVSTLELGDSALYLCASSFRGKQEDTQYFGPGTRLTVL.

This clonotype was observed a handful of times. This chain's CDR3 is CASSEWPYEQYF. For the CDR3, the DNA is TGTGCCAGCAGTGAATGGCCTTACGAGCAGTACTTC. The chain has TRBV25-1 and TRBJ2-7; D is ambiguous. Per germline, CDR1 MGHDK and CDR2 SYGVNS. This CDR3 has 12 residues. Trimming shortened V by 1 base and J by 4 bases, and 5 bases separated the two germline ends.

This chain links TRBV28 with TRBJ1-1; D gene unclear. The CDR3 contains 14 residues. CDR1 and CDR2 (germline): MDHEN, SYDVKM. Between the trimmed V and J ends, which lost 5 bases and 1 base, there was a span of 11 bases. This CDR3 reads CASSPLRQNTEAFF. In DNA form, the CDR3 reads TGTGCCAGCAGTCCCCTGAGACAGAACACTGAAGCTTTCTTT.

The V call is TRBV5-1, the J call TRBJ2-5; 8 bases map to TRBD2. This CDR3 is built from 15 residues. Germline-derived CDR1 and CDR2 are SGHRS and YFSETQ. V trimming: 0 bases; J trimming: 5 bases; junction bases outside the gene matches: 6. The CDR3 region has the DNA TGCGCCAGCAGCTTGGGAGTTAGCGGGGTTGAGACCCAGTACTTC. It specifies CASSLGVSGVETQYF.

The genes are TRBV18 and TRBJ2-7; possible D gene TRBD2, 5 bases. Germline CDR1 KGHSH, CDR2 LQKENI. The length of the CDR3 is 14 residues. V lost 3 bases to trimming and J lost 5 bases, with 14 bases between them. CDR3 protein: CASSPREESHEQYF. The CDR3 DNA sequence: TGTGCCAGCTCACCGAGGGAAGAGTCCCACGAGCAGTACTTC.

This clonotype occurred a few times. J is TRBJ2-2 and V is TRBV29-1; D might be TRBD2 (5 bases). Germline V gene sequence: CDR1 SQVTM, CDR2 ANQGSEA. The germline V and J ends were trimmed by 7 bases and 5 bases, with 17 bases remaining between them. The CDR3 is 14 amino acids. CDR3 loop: CSAQRREGTGELFF. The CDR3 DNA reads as TGCAGCGCCCAACGCCGGGAAGGGACCGGGGAGCTGTTTTTT.

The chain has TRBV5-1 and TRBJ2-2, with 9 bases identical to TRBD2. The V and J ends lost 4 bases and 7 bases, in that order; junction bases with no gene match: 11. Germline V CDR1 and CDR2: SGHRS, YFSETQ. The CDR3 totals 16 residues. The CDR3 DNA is TGCGCCAGCAGCCCACCGGGACTAGCTATTGTCGGGGAGCTGTTTTTT. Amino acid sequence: CASSPPGLAIVGELFF.

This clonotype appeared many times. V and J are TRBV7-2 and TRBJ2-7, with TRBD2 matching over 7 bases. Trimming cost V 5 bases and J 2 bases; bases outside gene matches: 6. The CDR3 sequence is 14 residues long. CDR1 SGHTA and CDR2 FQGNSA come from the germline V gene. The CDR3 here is CASSPGGSAYEQYF. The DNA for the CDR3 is TGTGCCAGCAGCCCGGGGGGAAGCGCCTACGAGCAGTACTTC.

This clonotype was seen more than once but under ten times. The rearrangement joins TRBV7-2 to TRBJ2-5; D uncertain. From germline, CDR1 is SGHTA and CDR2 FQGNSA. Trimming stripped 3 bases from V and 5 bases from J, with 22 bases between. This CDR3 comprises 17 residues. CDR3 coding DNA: TGTGCCAGCAGCTTTCCCGGGCGGCGGTCCCCCGGGGAGACCCAGTACTTC. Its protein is CASSFPGRRSPGETQYF.

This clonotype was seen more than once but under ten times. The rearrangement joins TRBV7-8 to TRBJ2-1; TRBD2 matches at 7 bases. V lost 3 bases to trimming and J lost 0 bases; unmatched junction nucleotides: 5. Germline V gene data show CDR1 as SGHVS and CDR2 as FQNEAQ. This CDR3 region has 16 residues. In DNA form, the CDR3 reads TGTGCCAGCAGCTTGGGCGGGGACTACTCCTACAATGAGCAGTTCTTC. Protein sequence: CASSLGGDYSYNEQFF.

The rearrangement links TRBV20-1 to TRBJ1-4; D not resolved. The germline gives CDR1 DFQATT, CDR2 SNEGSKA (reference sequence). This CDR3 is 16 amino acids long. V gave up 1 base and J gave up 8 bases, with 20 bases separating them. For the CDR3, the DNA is TGCAGTGCTAGAGTTATCGGCTCCTCCTTGGGAGAAAAACTGTTTTTT. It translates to CSARVIGSSLGEKLFF.

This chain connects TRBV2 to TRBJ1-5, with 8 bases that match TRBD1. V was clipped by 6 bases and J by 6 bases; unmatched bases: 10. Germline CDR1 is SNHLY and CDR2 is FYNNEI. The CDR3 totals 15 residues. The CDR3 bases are TGTGCCAGCAGAGGACAGGGAGGGTGGACTCAGCCCCAGCATTTT. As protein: CASRGQGGWTQPQHF.

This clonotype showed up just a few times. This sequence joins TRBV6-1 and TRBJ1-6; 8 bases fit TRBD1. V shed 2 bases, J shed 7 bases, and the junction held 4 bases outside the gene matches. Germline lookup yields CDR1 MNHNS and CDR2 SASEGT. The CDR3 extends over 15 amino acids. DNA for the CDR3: TGTGCCAGCAGTGAATTTCGACAGGGGAATTCACCCCTCCACTTT. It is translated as CASSEFRQGNSPLHF.

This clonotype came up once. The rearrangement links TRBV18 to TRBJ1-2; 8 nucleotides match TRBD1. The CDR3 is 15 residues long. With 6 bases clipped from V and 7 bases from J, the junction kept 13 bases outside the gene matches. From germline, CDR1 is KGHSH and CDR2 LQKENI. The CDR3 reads CASSPSLAGGSGYTF. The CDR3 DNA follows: TGTGCCAGCTCTCCCTCCTTAGCAGGGGGCTCTGGCTACACCTTC.

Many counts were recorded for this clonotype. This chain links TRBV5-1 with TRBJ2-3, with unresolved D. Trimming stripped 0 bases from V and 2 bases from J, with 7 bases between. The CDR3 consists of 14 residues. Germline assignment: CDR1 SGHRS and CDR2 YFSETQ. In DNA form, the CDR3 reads TGCGCCAGCAGCTTGGACCTATCCACAGATACGCAGTATTTT. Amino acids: CASSLDLSTDTQYF.

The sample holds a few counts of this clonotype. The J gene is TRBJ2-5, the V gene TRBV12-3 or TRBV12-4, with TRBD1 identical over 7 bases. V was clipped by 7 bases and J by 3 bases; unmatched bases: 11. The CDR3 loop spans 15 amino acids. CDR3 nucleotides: TGTGCCAGCAATTCCGGACAGGAGACAAAAGAGACCCAGTACTTC. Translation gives CASNSGQETKETQYF.

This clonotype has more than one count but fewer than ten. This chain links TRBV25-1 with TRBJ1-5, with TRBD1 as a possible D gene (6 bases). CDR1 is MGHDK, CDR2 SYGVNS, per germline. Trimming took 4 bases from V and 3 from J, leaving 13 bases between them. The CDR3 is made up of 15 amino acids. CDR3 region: CASSAMDSFNQPQHF. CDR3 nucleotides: TGTGCCAGCAGTGCGATGGACAGTTTCAATCAGCCCCAGCATTTT. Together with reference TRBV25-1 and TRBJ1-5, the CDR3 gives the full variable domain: EADIYQTPRYLVIGTGKKITLECSQTMGHDKMYWYQQDPGMELHLIHYSYGVNSTEKGDLSSESTVSRIRTEHFPLTLESARPSHTSQYLCASSAMDSFNQPQHFGDGTRLSIL.

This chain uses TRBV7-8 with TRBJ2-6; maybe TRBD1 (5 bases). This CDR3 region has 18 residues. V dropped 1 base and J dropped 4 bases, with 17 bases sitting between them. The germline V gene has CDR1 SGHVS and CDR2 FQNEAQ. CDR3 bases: TGTGCCAGCAGCTTAGAGATAGGGGTTGTGATCGGGGCCAACGTCCTGACTTTC. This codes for CASSLEIGVVIGANVLTF.

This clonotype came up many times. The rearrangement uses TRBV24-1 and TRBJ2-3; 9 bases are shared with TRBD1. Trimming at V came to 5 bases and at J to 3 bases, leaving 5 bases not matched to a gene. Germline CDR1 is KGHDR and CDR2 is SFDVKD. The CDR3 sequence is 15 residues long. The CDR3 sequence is CATSVTGGGTDTQYF. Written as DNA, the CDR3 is TGTGCCACCAGTGTTACAGGGGGCGGAACAGATACGCAGTATTTT.

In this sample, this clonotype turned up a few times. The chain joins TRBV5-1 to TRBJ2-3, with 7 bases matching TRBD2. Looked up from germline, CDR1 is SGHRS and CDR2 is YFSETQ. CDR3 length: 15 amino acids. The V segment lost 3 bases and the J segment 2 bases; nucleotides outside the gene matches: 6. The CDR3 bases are TGCGCCAGCAGCTGGTGGGACTACCTCACAGATACGCAGTATTTT. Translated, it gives CASSWWDYLTDTQYF.

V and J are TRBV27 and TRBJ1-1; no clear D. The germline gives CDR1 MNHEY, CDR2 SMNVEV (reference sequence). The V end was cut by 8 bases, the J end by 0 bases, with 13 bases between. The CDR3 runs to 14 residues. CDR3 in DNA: TGTGCCAGCTCGAATCAGGTTCTGAACACTGAAGCTTTCTTT. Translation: CASSNQVLNTEAFF.

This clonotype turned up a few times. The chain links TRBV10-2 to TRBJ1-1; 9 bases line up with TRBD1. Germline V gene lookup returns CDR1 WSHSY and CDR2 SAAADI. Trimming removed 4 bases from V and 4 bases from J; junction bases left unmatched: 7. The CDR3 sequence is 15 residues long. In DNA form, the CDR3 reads TGCGCCAGCAGTGGGAAGACAGGGGGGATCACTGAAGCTTTCTTT. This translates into CASSGKTGGITEAFF.